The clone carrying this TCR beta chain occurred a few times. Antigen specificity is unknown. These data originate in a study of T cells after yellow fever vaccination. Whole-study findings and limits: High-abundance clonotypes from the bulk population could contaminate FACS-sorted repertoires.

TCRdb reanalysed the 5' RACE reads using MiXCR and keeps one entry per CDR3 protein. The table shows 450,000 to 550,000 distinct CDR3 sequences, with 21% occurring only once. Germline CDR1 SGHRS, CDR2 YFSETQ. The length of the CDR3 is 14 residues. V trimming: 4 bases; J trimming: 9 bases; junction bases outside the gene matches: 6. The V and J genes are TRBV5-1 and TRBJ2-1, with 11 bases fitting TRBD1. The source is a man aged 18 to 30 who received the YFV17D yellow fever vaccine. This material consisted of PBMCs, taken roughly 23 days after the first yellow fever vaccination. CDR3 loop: CASSIGQGAGEQFF. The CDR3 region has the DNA TGCGCCAGCAGCATAGGACAGGGGGCTGGTGAGCAGTTCTTC.